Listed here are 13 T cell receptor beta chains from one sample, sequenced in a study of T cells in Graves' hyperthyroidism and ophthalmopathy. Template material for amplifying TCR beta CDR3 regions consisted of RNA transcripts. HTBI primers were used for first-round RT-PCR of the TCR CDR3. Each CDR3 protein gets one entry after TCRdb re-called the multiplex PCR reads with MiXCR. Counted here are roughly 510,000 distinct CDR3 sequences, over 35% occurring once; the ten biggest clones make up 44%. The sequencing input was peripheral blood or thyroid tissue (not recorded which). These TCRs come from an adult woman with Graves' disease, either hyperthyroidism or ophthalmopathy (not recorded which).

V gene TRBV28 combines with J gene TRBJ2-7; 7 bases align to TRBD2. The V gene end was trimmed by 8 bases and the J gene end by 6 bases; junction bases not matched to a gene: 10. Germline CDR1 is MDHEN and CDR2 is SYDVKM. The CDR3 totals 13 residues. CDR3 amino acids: CASVLAGAGEQYF. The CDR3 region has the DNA TGTGCCAGCGTTCTGGCGGGAGCGGGCGAGCAGTACTTC.

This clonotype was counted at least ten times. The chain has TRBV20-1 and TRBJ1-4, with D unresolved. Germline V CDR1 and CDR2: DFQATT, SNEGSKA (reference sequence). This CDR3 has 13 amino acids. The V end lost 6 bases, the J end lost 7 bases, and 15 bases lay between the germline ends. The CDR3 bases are TGCAGTGCACCAAGGGCAGTCGTTGAAAAACTGTTTTTT. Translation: CSAPRAVVEKLFF.

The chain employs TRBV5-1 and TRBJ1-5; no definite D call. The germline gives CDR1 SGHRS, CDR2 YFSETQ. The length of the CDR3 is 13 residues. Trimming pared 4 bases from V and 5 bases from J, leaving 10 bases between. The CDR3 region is CASSTDLDQPQHF. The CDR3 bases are TGCGCCAGCAGCACTGACTTGGATCAGCCCCAGCATTTT.

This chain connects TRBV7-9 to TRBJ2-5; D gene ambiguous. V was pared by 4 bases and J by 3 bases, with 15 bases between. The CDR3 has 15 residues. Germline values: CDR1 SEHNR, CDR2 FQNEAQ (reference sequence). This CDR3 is CASSYRGVAEETQYF. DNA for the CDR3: TGTGCCAGCAGCTACAGAGGAGTGGCCGAAGAGACCCAGTACTTC.

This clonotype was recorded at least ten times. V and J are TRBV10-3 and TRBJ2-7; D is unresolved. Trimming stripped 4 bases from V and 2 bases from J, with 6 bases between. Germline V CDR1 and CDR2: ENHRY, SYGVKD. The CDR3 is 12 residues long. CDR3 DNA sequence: TGTGCCATCAGTGGCAGTACCTACGAGCAGTACTTC. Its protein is CAISGSTYEQYF.

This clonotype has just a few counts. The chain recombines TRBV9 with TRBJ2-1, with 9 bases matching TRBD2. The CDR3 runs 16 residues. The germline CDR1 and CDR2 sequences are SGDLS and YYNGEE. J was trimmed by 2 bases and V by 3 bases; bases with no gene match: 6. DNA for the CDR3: TGTGCCAGCAGCGAGAGTTTAGCGGGAGCCTACAATGAGCAGTTCTTC. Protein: CASSESLAGAYNEQFF.

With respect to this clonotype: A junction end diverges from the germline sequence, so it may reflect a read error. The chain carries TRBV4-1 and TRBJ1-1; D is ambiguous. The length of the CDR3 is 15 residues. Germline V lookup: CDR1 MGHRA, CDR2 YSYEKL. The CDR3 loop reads CASSQEGPMNTEAFF. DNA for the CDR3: TGTGCCAGCAGCCAAGAGGGCCCGATGAACACTGAAGCTTTCTTT.

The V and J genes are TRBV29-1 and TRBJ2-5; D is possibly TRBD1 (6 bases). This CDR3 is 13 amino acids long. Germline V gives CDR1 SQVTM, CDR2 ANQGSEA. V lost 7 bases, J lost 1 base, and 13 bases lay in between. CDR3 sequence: CSGCRGPQETQYF. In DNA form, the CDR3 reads TGCAGCGGGTGCAGGGGCCCCCAAGAGACCCAGTACTTC.

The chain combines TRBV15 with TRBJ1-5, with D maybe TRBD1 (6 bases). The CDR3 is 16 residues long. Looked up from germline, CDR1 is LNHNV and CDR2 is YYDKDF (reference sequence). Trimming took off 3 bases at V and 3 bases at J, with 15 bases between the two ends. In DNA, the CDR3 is TGTGCCACCAGCAGCACGGGGAAGGGGGACAATCAGCCCCAGCATTTT. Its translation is CATSSTGKGDNQPQHF. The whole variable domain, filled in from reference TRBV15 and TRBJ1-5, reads DAMVIQNPRYQVTQFGKPVTLSCSQTLNHNVMYWYQQKSSQAPKLLFHYYDKDFNNEADTPDNFQSRRPNTSFCFLDIRSPGLGDTAMYLCATSSTGKGDNQPQHFGDGTRLSIL.

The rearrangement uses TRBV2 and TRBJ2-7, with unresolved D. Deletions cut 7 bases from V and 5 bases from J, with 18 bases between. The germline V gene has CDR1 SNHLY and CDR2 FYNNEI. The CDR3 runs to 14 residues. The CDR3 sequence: CASKKEAGPHEQYF. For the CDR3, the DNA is TGTGCCAGCAAAAAAGAGGCAGGACCTCACGAGCAGTACTTC.

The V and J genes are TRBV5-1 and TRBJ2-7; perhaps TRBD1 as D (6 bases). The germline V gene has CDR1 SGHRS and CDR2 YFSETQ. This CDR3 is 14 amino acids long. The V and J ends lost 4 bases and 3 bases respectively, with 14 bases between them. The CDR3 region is CASSVTGTLYEQYF. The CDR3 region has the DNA TGCGCCAGCAGCGTCACAGGGACGCTCTACGAGCAGTACTTC.

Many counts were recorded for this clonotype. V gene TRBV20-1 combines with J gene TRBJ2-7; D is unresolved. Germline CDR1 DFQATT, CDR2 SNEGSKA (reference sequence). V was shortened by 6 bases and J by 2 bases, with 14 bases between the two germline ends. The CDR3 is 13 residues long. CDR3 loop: CSAPWHGTYEQYF. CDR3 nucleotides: TGCAGTGCACCCTGGCACGGAACCTACGAGCAGTACTTC.

The CDR3 sequence is CASSQAMGLYGYTF. The CDR3 bases are TGCGCCAGCAGCCAAGCGATGGGACTCTATGGCTACACCTTC. V gene TRBV4-1 combines with J gene TRBJ1-2; D is perhaps TRBD1 (5 bases). Germline V CDR1 and CDR2: MGHRA, YSYEKL. The CDR3 loop spans 14 amino acids. The V and J ends lost 1 base and 4 bases respectively, with 10 bases between them.